This passage covers 24 T cell receptor beta chains from one sample sequenced in a study of blood T cell repertoires in COVID-19. Assay: immunoSEQ multiplex PCR; the TCRdb copy retains only in-frame clones and omits some. This sample has roughly 200,000 clones, with 70% to 90% found just once. Sequenced sample: peripheral blood. Receptor source: a man between 60 and 75 years old with active or convalescent COVID-19.

This chain links TRBV27 with TRBJ1-2; tentative D call: TRBD1 (6 bases). CDR3 size: 15 residues. V lost 6 bases and J lost 4, with 18 bases in between. Germline CDR1 reads MNHEY; CDR2 reads SMNVEV (reference sequence). CDR3 loop: CASSPGGRVSYGYTF. The CDR3 coding sequence is TGTGCCAGCAGCCCGGGGGGCAGGGTGTCCTATGGCTACACCTTC.

The chain carries TRBV6-5 and TRBJ2-3; 7 positions agree with TRBD1. The CDR3 length is 15 residues. Germline trimming cut 7 bases from V and 0 bases from J; bases unmatched to any gene: 7. In germline, CDR1 is MNHEY, CDR2 SVGAGI. CDR3 protein: CASNNRDRSTDTQYF. The CDR3 DNA follows: TGTGCCAGCAATAACCGGGACAGAAGCACAGATACGCAGTATTTT.

The genes are TRBV29-1 and TRBJ1-5, with 8 bases matching TRBD1. The CDR3 contains 13 residues. CDR1 and CDR2 (germline): SQVTM, ANQGSEA. Trimming removed 6 bases from V and 4 bases from J; junction bases left unmatched: 5. DNA for the CDR3: TGCAGCGTGCTGACAGGGGAGAATCAGCCCCAGCATTTT. Encoded protein: CSVLTGENQPQHF.

The V gene is TRBV19, the J gene TRBJ1-2, with 10 bases aligning to TRBD1. CDR3 size: 16 residues. V was clipped by 2 bases and J by 3 bases; unmatched bases: 6. CDR1 and CDR2 from the germline V gene are LNHDA and SQIVND (reference sequence). The CDR3 DNA sequence: TGTGCCAGTAGTATATTGACAGGGGGCTCCTACTATGGCTACACCTTC. This translates into CASSILTGGSYYGYTF.

The chain recombines TRBV19 with TRBJ1-5; TRBD1 matches 9 bases. Germline V lookup: CDR1 LNHDA, CDR2 SQIVND (reference sequence). V gave up 8 bases and J gave up 2 bases; unmatched junction bases: 10. This CDR3 has 16 residues. CDR3 residues: CASSLTGGFGNQPQHF. In DNA form, the CDR3 reads TGTGCCAGTTCGCTGACAGGGGGTTTTGGCAATCAGCCCCAGCATTTT. The variable domain in full, completed from reference TRBV19 and TRBJ1-5, reads DGGITQSPKYLFRKEGQNVTLSCEQNLNHDAMYWYRQDPGQGLRLIYYSQIVNDFQKGDIAEGYSVSREKKESFPLTVTSAQKNPTAFYLCASSLTGGFGNQPQHFGDGTRLSIL.

The V gene is TRBV30, the J gene TRBJ2-7; 7 bases fit TRBD1. V trimming: 1 base; J trimming: 2 bases; junction bases outside the gene matches: 2. There are 13 residues in the CDR3. In germline, CDR1 is GTSNPN, CDR2 SVGIG (reference sequence). The CDR3 here is CAWSGGQAYEQYF. Here the CDR3 DNA reads TGTGCCTGGAGTGGAGGACAGGCCTACGAGCAGTACTTC.

J is TRBJ2-5 and V is TRBV6-5, with D possibly matching TRBD1 (6 bases). Trimming cost V 3 bases and J 4 bases, with 12 bases left between them. The CDR3 covers 14 residues. Germline-derived CDR1 and CDR2 are MNHEY and SVGAGI. CDR3 sequence: CASSYPGVPETQYF. DNA for the CDR3: TGTGCCAGCAGTTATCCAGGGGTTCCAGAGACCCAGTACTTC.

V and J are TRBV5-1 and TRBJ2-2, with 7 nucleotides matching TRBD2. J was trimmed by 5 bases and V by 0 bases; bases with no gene match: 10. The CDR3 runs to 17 residues. Germline lookup yields CDR1 SGHRS and CDR2 YFSETQ. CDR3 amino acids: CASSLAGGGGRTGELFF. The DNA for the CDR3 is TGCGCCAGCAGCTTGGCCGGTGGCGGGGGAAGGACCGGGGAGCTGTTTTTT. The whole variable domain, filled in from reference TRBV5-1 and TRBJ2-2, reads KAGVTQTPRYLIKTRGQQVTLSCSPISGHRSVSWYQQTPGQGLQFLFEYFSETQRNKGNFPGRFSGRQFSNSRSEMNVSTLELGDSALYLCASSLAGGGGRTGELFFGEGSRLTVL.

This chain uses TRBV6-1 with TRBJ1-2; TRBD1 might be the D (5 bases). The germline V gene has CDR1 MNHNS and CDR2 SASEGT. The V gene lost 1 base and the J gene lost 7 bases, with 10 bases spanning the gap. The CDR3 consists of 13 residues. CDR3 in DNA: TGTGCCAGCAGTGAAGAAGGGGTTGGTGGCTACACCTTC. Amino acid sequence: CASSEEGVGGYTF.

The rearrangement links TRBV7-3 to TRBJ2-1; 8 positions match TRBD2. Germline CDR1 is SGHTA and CDR2 is FQGTGA. V lost 1 base to trimming and J lost 5 bases; unmatched junction nucleotides: 7. The CDR3 has 16 residues. The CDR3 region is CASSLKSGGPDNEQFF. The CDR3, as DNA: TGTGCCAGCAGCTTAAAGTCGGGGGGGCCCGACAATGAGCAGTTCTTC. The variable domain in full, with the rest retrieved from reference TRBV7-3 and TRBJ2-1, is GAGVSQTPSNKVTEKGKYVELRCDPISGHTALYWYRQSLGQGPEFLIYFQGTGAADDSGLPNDRFFAVRPEGSVSTLKIQRTERGDSAVYLCASSLKSGGPDNEQFFGPGTRLTVL.

This chain links TRBV10-3 with TRBJ2-7; 8 bases match TRBD2. The CDR3 extends over 14 amino acids. Germline V CDR1 and CDR2: ENHRY, SYGVKD. V dropped 3 bases and J dropped 3; count of bases not matched to a gene: 4. For the CDR3, the DNA is TGTGCCATCAGTGATCGGGAGGGGAGCTACGAGCAGTACTTC. This translates into CAISDREGSYEQYF.

The genes are TRBV2 and TRBJ2-2, with D perhaps matching TRBD2 (5 bases). V shed 1 base and J shed 4 bases, with 13 bases lying between them. The germline V gene encodes CDR1 SNHLY and CDR2 FYNNEI. CDR3 length: 16 residues. The CDR3 here is CASSEGSLAGTGELFF. DNA for the CDR3: TGTGCCAGCAGTGAAGGCTCCCTCGCGGGCACCGGGGAGCTGTTTTTT.

The J gene is TRBJ2-7, the V gene TRBV5-6; D is undetermined. The V end was cut by 1 base, the J end by 7 bases, with 9 bases between. Germline V gene sequence: CDR1 SGHDT, CDR2 YYEEEE. CDR3 length equals 12 residues. DNA of the CDR3: TGTGCCAGCAGCTTGACACGGCGGGAGCAGTACTTC. Encoded protein: CASSLTRREQYF.

V usage is TRBV19 and J usage is TRBJ1-1; 8 positions match TRBD1. The length of the CDR3 is 16 residues. The V and J ends lost 5 bases and 6 bases, in that order; junction bases with no gene match: 14. Per the germline V gene, CDR1 is LNHDA and CDR2 is SQIVND (reference sequence). DNA for the CDR3: TGTGCCAGTAGTTTGACAGGGGTCGAATTAAAATCTGAAGCTTTCTTT. It codes for CASSLTGVELKSEAFF.

The CDR3, as DNA: TGTGCCAGTAGGGGACAGGGAGGGAACACTGAAGCTTTCTTT. This encodes CASRGQGGNTEAFF. The chain employs TRBV19 and TRBJ1-1; 9 nucleotides align to TRBD1. Germline CDR1 LNHDA, CDR2 SQIVND (reference sequence). The CDR3 extends over 14 amino acids. Trimming removed 6 bases from V and 1 base from J; junction bases left unmatched: 3. Together with reference TRBV19 and TRBJ1-1, the CDR3 gives the full variable domain: DGGITQSPKYLFRKEGQNVTLSCEQNLNHDAMYWYRQDPGQGLRLIYYSQIVNDFQKGDIAEGYSVSREKKESFPLTVTSAQKNPTAFYLCASRGQGGNTEAFFGQGTRLTVV.

This clone has a single count. The chain is built from TRBV5-4 and TRBJ2-5, with TRBD1 as a possible D gene (6 bases). From germline, CDR1 is SGHNT and CDR2 YYREEE (reference sequence). This CDR3 is built from 15 residues. V was cut by 0 bases and J by 1 base, with 10 bases left in between. The CDR3 nucleotides read TGTGCCAGCAGCTTGGGGGGACAAACCCAAGAGACCCAGTACTTC. Translated: CASSLGGQTQETQYF.

The rearrangement uses TRBV3-1 (or the pseudogene TRBV3-2) and TRBJ2-5; D is perhaps TRBD2 (7 bases). This CDR3 is 17 amino acids long. Germline V gene lookup returns CDR1 LGHDT and CDR2 YNNKEL (reference sequence). Trimming removed 3 bases from V and 5 bases from J, with 22 bases in between. For the CDR3, the DNA is TGTGCCAGCAGCCATTTCTTGAGGGGGGGGGCCTCGGAGACCCAGTACTTC. Its translation is CASSHFLRGGASETQYF.

The V and J genes are TRBV29-1 and TRBJ2-3; 8 bases are a match to TRBD1. CDR1 is SQVTM, CDR2 ANQGSEA, per germline. This CDR3 region has 13 residues. Losses at the gene ends were 3 bases for V and 8 bases for J; bases not matched to a gene: 7. For the CDR3, the DNA is TGCAGCGTTGAGACGGACAGGGATTTTACGCAGTATTTT. It codes for CSVETDRDFTQYF.

The V call is TRBV4-2, the J call TRBJ2-2; the D gene is possibly TRBD2 (6 bases). The CDR3 sequence is 15 residues long. The germline V gene encodes CDR1 LGHNA and CDR2 YNFKEQ. Trimming stripped 5 bases from V and 1 base from J, with 11 bases between. CDR3 in amino acids: CASSSSGRNTGELFF. The CDR3 DNA follows: TGTGCCAGCAGCTCGAGCGGGCGGAACACCGGGGAGCTGTTTTTT.

This clone came up a few times. This chain joins TRBV3-1 (or the pseudogene TRBV3-2) and TRBJ2-7; possible D gene TRBD2, 6 bases. Trimming left V 1 base short and J 0 bases short, with 13 bases between. The CDR3 contains 16 residues. CDR1 and CDR2 (germline): LGHDT, YNNKEL (reference sequence). The CDR3 nucleotides are TGTGCCAGCAGCCAAGTTGGGGGGAGGTCCTCCTACGAGCAGTACTTC. It is translated as CASSQVGGRSSYEQYF.

The gene calls are TRBV6-1 and TRBJ1-2, with 8 positions matching TRBD1. Per the germline V gene, CDR1 is MNHNS and CDR2 is SASEGT. The V segment lost 1 base and the J segment 6 bases; nucleotides outside the gene matches: 7. This CDR3 is 15 amino acids long. CDR3 in amino acids: CASSEVGRGPNGYTF. DNA of the CDR3: TGTGCCAGCAGTGAAGTCGGCAGGGGGCCGAATGGCTACACCTTC.

The CDR3, as DNA: TGTGCCAGCAGTTCCCAGGGAACGGGTCAGCCCCAGCATTTT. Protein: CASSSQGTGQPQHF. The rearrangement uses TRBV5-4 and TRBJ1-5; a weak D match, TRBD1 (5 bases). CDR1 is SGHNT, CDR2 YYREEE, per germline (reference sequence). Trimming removed 5 bases at V and 6 bases at J, with 15 bases between. CDR3 length equals 14 residues. Supplemented by reference TRBV5-4 and TRBJ1-5, the full variable domain reads ETGVTQSPTHLIKTRGQQVTLRCSSQSGHNTVSWYQQALGQGPQFIFQYYREEENGRGNFPPRFSGLQFPNYSSELNVNALELDDSALYLCASSSQGTGQPQHFGDGTRLSIL.

The chain has TRBV30 and TRBJ1-5, with 7 bases identical to TRBD1. The CDR3 contains 16 residues. Germline lookup yields CDR1 GTSNPN and CDR2 SVGIG (reference sequence). V lost 1 base, J lost 6 bases, and 12 bases stayed unmatched. The chain's CDR3 is CAWSDRQGLLGQPQHF. The CDR3 coding sequence is TGTGCCTGGAGTGACCGACAGGGTCTATTGGGTCAGCCCCAGCATTTT.

The CDR3 is CAWGQGAGNTIYF. For the CDR3, the DNA is TGTGCCTGGGGACAGGGGGCTGGAAACACCATATATTTT. The V gene is TRBV30, the J gene TRBJ1-3, with TRBD1 matching 10 bases. The junction had 0 bases not matched to a gene; V was cut back by 5 bases and J by 2 bases. CDR3 size: 13 residues. Germline V lookup: CDR1 GTSNPN, CDR2 SVGIG (reference sequence).